This entry describes one T cell receptor (beta chain). The protocol was immunoSEQ multiplex PCR, while the TCRdb copy is restricted to in-frame clones and leaves out a portion. The sample has about 260,000 clones, roughly 86% seen once. This sample is drawn from a study of blood T cell repertoires in COVID-19. For the study at large: In each case, the material was cDNA or gDNA derived from T cells, B-cell-depleted T cells, or PBMCs.

Individuals aged about 18 to 90 years were recruited from fewer than 25 US areas. Assignment of participants to cohorts was predicated upon participant-reported clinical history. Resolution of symptoms, clearance, or two negative PCRs was present in recovered Cohort 3 donors. The sequence was obtained from a woman aged 50 to 65 who had recovered from COVID-19. Sequenced input: PBMCs or T cells enriched from blood (not recorded which).

The DNA for the CDR3 is TGTGCCAGCAGTGACCGGGACAGGGGGCGCGGGGTTGGTCAGCCCCAGCATTTT. Protein: CASSDRDRGRGVGQPQHF. The J gene is TRBJ1-5, the V gene TRBV6-1; TRBD1 matches 12 bases. The germline CDR1 and CDR2 sequences are MNHNS and SASEGT. The CDR3 covers 18 residues. The V and J ends lost 3 bases and 6 bases, in that order; junction bases with no gene match: 12.